Below are 18 T cell receptor beta chains sequenced from a single sample in a study of T cell responses to AZD1222 COVID-19 vaccine. Only in-frame clones appear in the TCRdb table, and some are missing; sequencing was by immunoSEQ multiplex PCR. The repertoire holds approximately 120,000 clones, with approximately 85% as singletons. The source was peripheral blood, collected on day 0 of MenACWY control vaccination. These receptors came from an adult in good health.

V gene TRBV13 combines with J gene TRBJ2-1, with TRBD2 matching over 10 bases. CDR1 PRHDT and CDR2 FYEKMQ come from the germline V gene (reference sequence). The CDR3 extends over 17 amino acids. Unmatched junction bases numbered 3, after V lost 1 base and J lost 0 bases. CDR3 coding DNA: TGTGCCAGCAGCTTAGAACTAGCGGGGAGCTCCTACAATGAGCAGTTCTTC. Amino acid sequence: CASSLELAGSSYNEQFF. Drawing the rest from reference TRBV13 and TRBJ2-1, the complete variable domain is AAGVIQSPRHLIKEKRETATLKCYPIPRHDTVYWYQQGPGQDPQFLISFYEKMQSDKGSIPDRFSAQQFSDYHSELNMSSLELGDSALYFCASSLELAGSSYNEQFFGPGTRLTVL.

V is TRBV6-1 and J is TRBJ1-2; TRBD1 aligns across 11 bases. The CDR3 spans 16 residues. V was pared by 4 bases and J by 2 bases, with 6 bases of the junction left unmatched. Germline V gene sequence: CDR1 MNHNS, CDR2 SASEGT. In DNA, the CDR3 is TGTGCCAGCAGTGGCCAGGGGGACAGGGGGAACTATGGCTACACCTTC. Protein: CASSGQGDRGNYGYTF.

The chain joins TRBV28 to TRBJ1-4; D unclear. V was cut by 4 bases and J by 0 bases, with 6 bases left in between. Germline V CDR1 and CDR2: MDHEN, SYDVKM. The CDR3 spans 14 residues. This chain's CDR3 is CASSWVATNEKLFF. For the CDR3, the DNA is TGTGCCAGCAGTTGGGTCGCAACTAATGAAAAACTGTTTTTT.

The chain links TRBV2 to TRBJ1-4; TRBD1 matches 9 bases. The V gene end was trimmed by 9 bases and the J gene end by 8 bases; junction bases not matched to a gene: 16. Germline V CDR1 and CDR2: SNHLY, FYNNEI. CDR3 length: 16 residues. The CDR3: CASRVFTGGAGEKLFF. CDR3 bases: TGTGCCAGTCGAGTCTTCACAGGGGGCGCGGGGGAAAAACTGTTTTTT.

The chain combines TRBV11-3 with TRBJ2-2; a weak D match, TRBD2 (6 bases). This CDR3 region has 15 residues. Trimming removed 5 bases from V and 6 bases from J, with 16 bases in between. CDR1 SGHNT and CDR2 YENEEA come from the germline V gene. Written as DNA, the CDR3 is TGTGCCAGCAGCCCCGGCTTCGGGGGACCCGGGGAGCTGTTTTTT. Protein: CASSPGFGGPGELFF. Combining the CDR3 with reference TRBV11-3 and TRBJ2-2 gives the whole variable domain EAGVVQSPRYKIIEKKQPVAFWCNPISGHNTLYWYLQNLGQGPELLIRYENEEAVDDSQLPKDRFSAERLKGVDSTLKIQPAELGDSAVYLCASSPGFGGPGELFFGEGSRLTVL.

The rearrangement joins TRBV7-2 to TRBJ2-7, with 13 positions matching TRBD2. Germline V gives CDR1 SGHTA, CDR2 FQGNSA. The CDR3 length is 15 residues. J was trimmed by 5 bases and V by 6 bases; bases with no gene match: 7. The CDR3 DNA sequence: TGTGCCAGCAGTTTACTAGCGGGAGGGCCCCACGAGCAGTACTTC. This codes for CASSLLAGGPHEQYF.

This chain links TRBV28 with TRBJ1-5, with D uncertain. The germline V gene has CDR1 MDHEN and CDR2 SYDVKM. Deletions cut 1 base from V and 6 bases from J, with 4 bases between. The CDR3 extends over 12 amino acids. CDR3 in amino acids: CASSLSLQPQHF. CDR3 bases: TGTGCCAGCAGTTTATCCCTTCAGCCCCAGCATTTT.

V and J are TRBV6-4 and TRBJ2-3; 12 bases fit TRBD2. The trim removed 4 bases at V and 4 bases at J, leaving 0 bases unmatched. The CDR3 is made up of 14 amino acids. Germline lookup yields CDR1 MRHNA and CDR2 SNTAGT. DNA of the CDR3: TGTGCCAGCAGTGGACTAGCGGGAGCAGATACGCAGTATTTT. Encoded protein: CASSGLAGADTQYF.

V gene TRBV15 combines with J gene TRBJ1-5; tentative D call: TRBD1 (6 bases). Per the germline V gene, CDR1 is LNHNV and CDR2 is YYDKDF (reference sequence). V lost 9 bases and J lost 2, with 8 bases in between. This CDR3 has 12 residues. CDR3 in amino acids: CATRQGNQPQHF. DNA for the CDR3: TGTGCCACACGACAGGGCAATCAGCCCCAGCATTTT.

As DNA, the CDR3 is TGTGCCAGTAGTCAGACCCGGACAGGGCAGAATCAGCCCCAGCATTTT. Its translation: CASSQTRTGQNQPQHF. The chain combines TRBV19 with TRBJ1-5, with 8 nucleotides matching TRBD1. The CDR3 is made up of 16 amino acids. The V segment lost 5 bases and the J segment 4 bases; nucleotides outside the gene matches: 10. Looked up from germline, CDR1 is LNHDA and CDR2 is SQIVND (reference sequence). Drawing the rest from reference TRBV19 and TRBJ1-5, the complete variable domain is DGGITQSPKYLFRKEGQNVTLSCEQNLNHDAMYWYRQDPGQGLRLIYYSQIVNDFQKGDIAEGYSVSREKKESFPLTVTSAQKNPTAFYLCASSQTRTGQNQPQHFGDGTRLSIL.

This clone was recorded a few times. The chain joins TRBV4-1 to TRBJ2-1; D uncertain. Per germline, CDR1 MGHRA and CDR2 YSYEKL. V lost 0 bases and J lost 1, with 4 bases in between. CDR3 length equals 14 residues. Here the CDR3 DNA reads TGCGCCAGCAGCCAAGAAGGGTCCTACAATGAGCAGTTCTTC. The encoded protein is CASSQEGSYNEQFF.

V usage is TRBV7-2 and J usage is TRBJ2-2; 7 nucleotides agree with TRBD2. The germline V gene has CDR1 SGHTA and CDR2 FQGNSA. This CDR3 has 15 residues. Trimming at V came to 1 base and at J to 4 bases, leaving 3 bases not matched to a gene. CDR3 region: CASSLGGSTTGELFF. CDR3 coding DNA: TGTGCCAGCAGCTTAGGCGGGAGTACCACCGGGGAGCTGTTTTTT.

The rearrangement joins TRBV10-3 to TRBJ1-5; the match to TRBD1 covers 8 bases. Trimming took 3 bases from V and 1 from J; bases not matched to a gene: 5. The CDR3 is made up of 16 amino acids. Germline assignment: CDR1 ENHRY and CDR2 SYGVKD. CDR3 loop: CAISDATGESNQPQHF. The DNA of the CDR3 is TGTGCCATCAGTGACGCGACAGGGGAGAGCAATCAGCCCCAGCATTTT.

This clone was seen a single time. This rearrangement joins TRBV6-5 to TRBJ2-3, with TRBD2 matching 8 bases. The CDR3 totals 16 residues. CDR1 is MNHEY and CDR2 is SVGAGI in the germline V gene. Trimming removed 1 base from V and 4 bases from J; junction bases left unmatched: 7. The CDR3 DNA reads TGTGCCAGCAGTTACTACGGGGGGGGCGGGTCAGATACGCAGTATTTT. Encoded protein: CASSYYGGGGSDTQYF.

The chain is built from TRBV24-1 and TRBJ2-5; D may be TRBD2 (5 bases). Germline V gene lookup returns CDR1 KGHDR and CDR2 SFDVKD. The CDR3 runs 14 residues. V gave up 3 bases and J gave up 3 bases, with 10 bases separating them. CDR3 region: CATSDPGREETQYF. CDR3 DNA sequence: TGTGCCACCAGTGATCCGGGAAGAGAAGAGACCCAGTACTTC.

This clone turned up a few times. This sequence joins TRBV7-8 and TRBJ2-3; 14 bases map to TRBD2. The CDR3 contains 19 residues. The V and J ends lost 2 bases and 0 bases, in that order; junction bases with no gene match: 7. Germline V gene data show CDR1 as SGHVS and CDR2 as FQNEAQ. The CDR3 nucleotides read TGTGCCAGCAGCTTATTGGGACTAGCGGGAGTAGGGAGCACAGATACGCAGTATTTT. It is translated as CASSLLGLAGVGSTDTQYF.

V and J are TRBV30 and TRBJ1-5; no clear D gene. The germline gives CDR1 GTSNPN, CDR2 SVGIG (reference sequence). This CDR3 is built from 13 residues. Trimming cost V 0 bases and J 5 bases, with 8 bases left between them. CDR3 protein: CAWSVEGDQPQHF. The DNA for the CDR3 is TGTGCCTGGAGTGTTGAGGGAGATCAGCCCCAGCATTTT.

The chain uses TRBV14 and TRBJ2-2; no definite D call. Trimming shortened V by 4 bases and J by 3 bases, and 9 bases separated the two germline ends. Germline V gene data show CDR1 as SGHDN and CDR2 as FVKESK. This CDR3 has 14 residues. Written as DNA, the CDR3 is TGTGCCAGCAGCCTTCTCCGGGACACCGGGGAGCTGTTTTTT. Its translation is CASSLLRDTGELFF. The entire variable domain, with the rest obtained from reference TRBV14 and TRBJ2-2, is as follows: EAGVTQFPSHSVIEKGQTVTLRCDPISGHDNLYWYRRVMGKEIKFLLHFVKESKQDESGMPNNRFLAERTGGTYSTLKVQPAELEDSGVYFCASSLLRDTGELFFGEGSRLTVL.